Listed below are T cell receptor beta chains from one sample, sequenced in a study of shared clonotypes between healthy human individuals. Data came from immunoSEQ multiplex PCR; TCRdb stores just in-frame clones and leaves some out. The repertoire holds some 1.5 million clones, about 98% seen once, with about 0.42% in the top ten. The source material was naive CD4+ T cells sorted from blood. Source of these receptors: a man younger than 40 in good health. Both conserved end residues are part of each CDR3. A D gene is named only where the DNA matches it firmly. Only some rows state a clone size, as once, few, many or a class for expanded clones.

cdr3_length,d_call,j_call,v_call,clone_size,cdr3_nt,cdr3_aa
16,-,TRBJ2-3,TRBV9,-,TGTGCCAGCAGCGCCAGGGCTAGCAGGTTCACAGATACGCAGTATTTT,CASSARASRFTDTQYF
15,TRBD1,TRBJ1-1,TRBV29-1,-,TGCAGCGTTGCACCGCAGGGGGTTTGGGACACTGAAGCTTTCTTT,CSVAPQGVWDTEAFF
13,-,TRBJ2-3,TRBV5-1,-,TGCGCCAGCAGCTTAAAACACACAGATACGCAGTATTTT,CASSLKHTDTQYF
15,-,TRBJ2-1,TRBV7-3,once,TGTGCCAGCAGCTTAAGGCCTAGCTCCTACAATGAGCAGTTCTTC,CASSLRPSSYNEQFF
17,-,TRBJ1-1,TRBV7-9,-,TGTGCCAGCAGCACCGAACAGGGACTCGGTAGGGGCACTGAAGCTTTCTTT,CASSTEQGLGRGTEAFF
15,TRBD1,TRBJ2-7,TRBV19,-,TGTGCCAGTAGTATAAAAGGGGGCAAAAGACCCGAGCAGTACTTC,CASSIKGGKRPEQYF
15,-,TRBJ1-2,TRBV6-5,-,TGTGCCAGCAGGGGTAATACGGGGGCCGGCTATGGCTACACCTTC,CASRGNTGAGYGYTF
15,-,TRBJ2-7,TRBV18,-,TGTGCCAGCTCACCGTTGGGGGGGCAAGCCTACGAGCAGTACTTC,CASSPLGGQAYEQYF
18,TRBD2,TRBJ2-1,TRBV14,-,TGTGCCAGCAGTCGTTTGGGGACCGGGACTAGCGGGAACAATGAGCAGTTCTTC,CASSRLGTGTSGNNEQFF
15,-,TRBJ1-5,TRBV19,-,TGTGCCAGTAAACGCCTTGGGGGCCGCAATCAGCCCCAGCATTTT,CASKRLGGRNQPQHF
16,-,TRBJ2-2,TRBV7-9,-,TGTGCCAGCAGAATCGAAAAAACCTTACCAACCGGGGAGCTGTTTTTT,CASRIEKTLPTGELFF
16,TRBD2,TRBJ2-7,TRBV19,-,TGTGCCAGTAGTCCCGCTCCACTAGCGGGAGTTTACGAGCAGTACTTC,CASSPAPLAGVYEQYF
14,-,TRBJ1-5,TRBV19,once,TGTGCCAGTAGTATCCCTTCTAGCAATCAGCCCCAGCATTTT,CASSIPSSNQPQHF
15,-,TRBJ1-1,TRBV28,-,TGTGCCAGCAGTTGGGGACGGAGGGGGAACACTGAAGCTTTCTTT,CASSWGRRGNTEAFF
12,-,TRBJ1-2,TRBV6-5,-,TGTGCCAGCCTTTCTAGCACTGGAGGCTACACCTTC,CASLSSTGGYTF
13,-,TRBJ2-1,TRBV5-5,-,TGTGCCAGCAGCCCCCAGGCAGGAGGTGAGCAGTTCTTC,CASSPQAGGEQFF
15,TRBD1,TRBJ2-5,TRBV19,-,TGTGCCAGTAGTTTCGGGACAGGGGGACGCGTGACCCAGTACTTC,CASSFGTGGRVTQYF
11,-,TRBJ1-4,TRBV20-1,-,TGCAGTGCTAGTGGGGGAGAAAAACTGTTTTTT,CSASGGEKLFF
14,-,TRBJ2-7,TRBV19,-,TGTGCCAGTAGTATTGGTGTTTGGCGCTACGAGCAGTACTTC,CASSIGVWRYEQYF
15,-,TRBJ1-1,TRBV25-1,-,TGTGCCAGCAGTGACCCGAGCAGGGGAGGGACTGAAGCTTTCTTT,CASSDPSRGGTEAFF
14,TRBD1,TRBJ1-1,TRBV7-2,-,TGTGCCAGCAGCTACAGGGGGGGCGGCACTGAAGCTTTCTTT,CASSYRGGGTEAFF
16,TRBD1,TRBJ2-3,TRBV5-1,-,TGCGCCAGCAGCTCGGGACAGCCGATTGGAATTGATACGCAGTATTTT,CASSSGQPIGIDTQYF
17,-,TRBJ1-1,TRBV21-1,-,TGTGCCAGCAGCAAACCTAATCTACAGGACATGAACACTGAAGCTTTCTTT,CASSKPNLQDMNTEAFF
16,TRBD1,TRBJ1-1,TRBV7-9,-,TGTGCCAGCAGCTGGAGGACAGGGGGCGCGAACACTGAAGCTTTCTTT,CASSWRTGGANTEAFF
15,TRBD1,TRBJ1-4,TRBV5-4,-,TGTGCCAGCAGCCGTGCAGGGGGCGAAGGTGAAAAACTGTTTTTT,CASSRAGGEGEKLFF
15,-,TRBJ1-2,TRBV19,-,TGTGCCAGTAGCACAACCGTCGGGACCTCCTATGGCTACACCTTC,CASSTTVGTSYGYTF
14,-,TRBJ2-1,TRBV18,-,TGTGCCAGCTCAAAGGAGGGCCACTACAATGAGCAGTTCTTC,CASSKEGHYNEQFF
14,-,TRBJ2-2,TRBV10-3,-,TGTGCCATCAGTGAGTCGAACCCCGGCCGGGAGCTGTTTTTT,CAISESNPGRELFF
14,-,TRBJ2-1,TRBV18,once,TGTGCCAGCTCACCCCCGTCGGGGGACGTTGAGCAGTTCTTC,CASSPPSGDVEQFF
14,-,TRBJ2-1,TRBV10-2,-,TGCGCCAGCAACCCAGGGGCCCTAACCAATGAGCAGTTCTTC,CASNPGALTNEQFF
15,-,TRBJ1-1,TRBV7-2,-,TGTGCCAGCAGCTTGGCGATGGGGGGAGGGACTGAAGCTTTCTTT,CASSLAMGGGTEAFF
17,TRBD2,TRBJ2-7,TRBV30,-,TGTGCCTGGTCTTCGAGGTTCGGGCGGGAGCGAGCCTACGAGCAGTACTTC,CAWSSRFGRERAYEQYF
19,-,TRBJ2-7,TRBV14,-,TGTGCCAGCAGCCAAAATTCCGCGATTTTTGGGAGGAATCCCTACGAGCAGTACTTC,CASSQNSAIFGRNPYEQYF
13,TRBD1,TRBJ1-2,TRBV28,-,TGTGCCAGCAGGACGACAGGGGGGGATGGCTACACCTTC,CASRTTGGDGYTF
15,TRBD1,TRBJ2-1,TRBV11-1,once,TGTGCCAGCAGCAGGGACAGAAAGTACTACAATGAGCAGTTCTTC,CASSRDRKYYNEQFF
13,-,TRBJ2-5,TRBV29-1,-,TGCAGCGTGGGGTGGGGCGGAGAAGAGACCCAGTACTTC,CSVGWGGEETQYF
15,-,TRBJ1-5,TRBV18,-,TGTGCCAGCTCACCCGGTGGTGGAGGAGATCAGCCCCAGCATTTT,CASSPGGGGDQPQHF
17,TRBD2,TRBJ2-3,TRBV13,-,TGTGCCAGCAGCTTCGCTATTAGCGGGAGCGGCACAGATACGCAGTATTTT,CASSFAISGSGTDTQYF
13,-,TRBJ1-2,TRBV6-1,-,TGTGCCAGCACCCTCGCAGGGACTCGTGGCTACACCTTC,CASTLAGTRGYTF
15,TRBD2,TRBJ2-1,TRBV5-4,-,TGTGCCAGCAGCTATCTGGTGGGAGGGGCCAATGAGCAGTTCTTC,CASSYLVGGANEQFF
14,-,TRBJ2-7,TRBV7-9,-,TGTGCCAGCAGCTTAAGAGGTCCAGCCTACGAGCAGTACTTC,CASSLRGPAYEQYF
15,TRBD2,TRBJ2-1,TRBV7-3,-,TGTGCCAGCAGCTCAGGGACTAGCGGTTACAATGAGCAGTTCTTC,CASSSGTSGYNEQFF
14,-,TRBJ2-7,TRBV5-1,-,TGCGCCAGCAGCCCCGGACCAGGGGCCTACGAGCAGTACTTC,CASSPGPGAYEQYF
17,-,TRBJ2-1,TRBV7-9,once,TGTGCCAGCAGCTTAGCGCAGCAGGGTATCGGCAACAATGAGCAGTTCTTC,CASSLAQQGIGNNEQFF
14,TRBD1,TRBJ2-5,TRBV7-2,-,TGTGCCAGCAGACGCCGGGACAGGGAAGAGACCCAGTACTTC,CASRRRDREETQYF
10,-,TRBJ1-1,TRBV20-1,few,TGCAGTGCTAGAGACACTGAAGCTTTCTTT,CSARDTEAFF
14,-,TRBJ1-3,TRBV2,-,TGTGCCAGCAGTGAACGTGGGACTGGAAACACCATATATTTT,CASSERGTGNTIYF
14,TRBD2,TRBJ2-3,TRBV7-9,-,TGTGCCAGCAGTTTACTAGCGGTCACAGATACGCAGTATTTT,CASSLLAVTDTQYF
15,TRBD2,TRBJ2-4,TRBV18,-,TGTGCCAGCTCACCAGGGACTAGCGGGAGAAACATTCAGTACTTC,CASSPGTSGRNIQYF
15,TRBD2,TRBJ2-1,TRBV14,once,TGTGCCAGCAGCCGACCGGGACTAGCGTACAATGAGCAGTTCTTC,CASSRPGLAYNEQFF
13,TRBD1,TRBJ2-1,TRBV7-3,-,TGTGCCAGCAGCCGGGACAGGGGGAATGAGCAGTTCTTC,CASSRDRGNEQFF
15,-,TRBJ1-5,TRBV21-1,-,TGTGCCAGCAGTGGGACAGGGGAAACCAATCAGCCCCAGCATTTT,CASSGTGETNQPQHF
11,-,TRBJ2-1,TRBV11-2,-,TGTGCCAGCAGCGTGCAGAATGAGCAGTTCTTC,CASSVQNEQFF
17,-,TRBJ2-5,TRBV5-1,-,TGCGCCAGCAGCTTGGCCGGAGAAGGCCCCCTGAGCGAGACCCAGTACTTC,CASSLAGEGPLSETQYF
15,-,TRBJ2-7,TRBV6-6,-,TGTGCCAGCAGTTATCCGGGGTCGGGGACCTACGAGCAGTACTTC,CASSYPGSGTYEQYF